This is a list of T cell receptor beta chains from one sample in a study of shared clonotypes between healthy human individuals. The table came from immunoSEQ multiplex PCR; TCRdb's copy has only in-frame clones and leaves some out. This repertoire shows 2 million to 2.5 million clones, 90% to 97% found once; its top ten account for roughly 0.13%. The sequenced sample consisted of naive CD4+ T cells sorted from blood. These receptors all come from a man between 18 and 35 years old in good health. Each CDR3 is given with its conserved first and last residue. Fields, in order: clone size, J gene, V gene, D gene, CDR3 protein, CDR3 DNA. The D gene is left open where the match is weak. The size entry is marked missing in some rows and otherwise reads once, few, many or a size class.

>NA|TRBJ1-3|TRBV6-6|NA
CASRPGTRTSGNTIYF
TGTGCCAGCAGGCCCGGGACGAGAACCTCTGGAAACACCATATATTTT
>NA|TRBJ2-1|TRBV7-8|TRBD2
CASSLSSSGGVEQFF
TGTGCCAGCAGCTTAAGTTCTAGCGGGGGTGTTGAGCAGTTCTTC
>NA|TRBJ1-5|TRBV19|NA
CASSYDRKGQPQHF
TGTGCCAGTAGTTACGACAGGAAGGGACAGCCCCAGCATTTT
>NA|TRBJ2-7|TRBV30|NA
CAWSVSWPEQYF
TGTGCCTGGAGTGTAAGTTGGCCCGAGCAGTACTTC
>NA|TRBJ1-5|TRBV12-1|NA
CASSGYREGDQPQHF
TGTGCCAGCAGCGGATACAGGGAGGGGGATCAGCCCCAGCATTTT
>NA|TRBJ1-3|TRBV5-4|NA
CASSIDGALSGNTIYF
TGTGCCAGCAGCATAGACGGAGCCCTCTCTGGAAACACCATATATTTT
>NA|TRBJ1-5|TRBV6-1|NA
CASRAGTLGRQPQHF
TGTGCCAGCAGAGCCGGGACATTAGGCCGACAGCCCCAGCATTTT
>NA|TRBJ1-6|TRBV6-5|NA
CASSRSKEGSPLHF
TGTGCCAGCAGCCGTTCGAAGGAAGGTTCACCCCTCCACTTT
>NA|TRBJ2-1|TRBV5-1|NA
CASSLGSSRGNEQFF
TGCGCCAGCAGCTTGGGGAGCTCCCGAGGAAATGAGCAGTTCTTC
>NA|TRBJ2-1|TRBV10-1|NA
CASSESRGGNEQFF
TGCGCCAGCAGTGAGTCAAGGGGGGGCAATGAGCAGTTCTTC
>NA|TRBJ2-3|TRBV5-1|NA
CASSTQGSDTQYF
TGCGCCAGCAGCACTCAGGGTTCAGATACGCAGTATTTT
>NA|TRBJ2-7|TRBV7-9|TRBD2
CASSLVPSGGAYEQYF
TGTGCCAGCAGCTTAGTGCCTAGCGGGGGGGCGTACGAGCAGTACTTC
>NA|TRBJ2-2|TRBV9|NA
CASSPRGSAAGELFF
TGTGCCAGCAGCCCCCGGGGTAGCGCAGCCGGGGAGCTGTTTTTT
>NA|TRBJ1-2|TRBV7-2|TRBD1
CASSSEPGTGSRYTF
TGTGCCAGCAGCTCAGAACCCGGGACAGGCTCCCGCTACACCTTC
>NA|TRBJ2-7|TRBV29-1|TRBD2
CSVEGTSSEQYF
TGCAGCGTTGAAGGGACTAGCAGCGAGCAGTACTTC
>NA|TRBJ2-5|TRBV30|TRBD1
CAWSPPTGAETQYF
TGTGCCTGGAGTCCGCCGACAGGGGCTGAGACCCAGTACTTC
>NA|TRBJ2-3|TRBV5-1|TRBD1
CASSWAPDRGPDTQYF
TGCGCCAGCAGCTGGGCTCCGGACAGGGGGCCAGATACGCAGTATTTT
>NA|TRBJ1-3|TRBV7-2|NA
CASIPQPGAVSGNTIYF
TGTGCCAGCATCCCGCAGCCGGGGGCCGTCTCTGGAAACACCATATATTTT
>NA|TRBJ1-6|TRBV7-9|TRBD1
CASSPQGVHNSPLHF
TGTGCCAGCAGCCCCCAGGGGGTGCATAATTCACCCCTCCACTTT
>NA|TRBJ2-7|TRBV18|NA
CASSPPGTPYEQYF
TGTGCCAGCTCACCACCGGGGACCCCCTACGAGCAGTACTTC
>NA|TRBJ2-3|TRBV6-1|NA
CASSTRQGDTQYF
TGTGCCAGCAGTACTAGGCAGGGAGATACGCAGTATTTT
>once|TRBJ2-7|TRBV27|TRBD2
CATLSGTSGGRYEQYF
TGTGCCACCTTATCCGGGACTAGCGGGGGGAGATACGAGCAGTACTTC
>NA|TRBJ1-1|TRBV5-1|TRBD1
CASSATGTGGTEAFF
TGCGCCAGCAGCGCCACCGGGACAGGGGGGACTGAAGCTTTCTTT
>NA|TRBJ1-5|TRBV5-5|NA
CASSLYDGQPQHF
TGTGCCAGCAGCTTGTACGACGGTCAGCCCCAGCATTTT
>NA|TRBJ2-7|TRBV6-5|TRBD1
CASTGTGPYEQYF
TGTGCCAGTACCGGGACAGGGCCCTACGAGCAGTACTTC
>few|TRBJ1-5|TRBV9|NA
CASSVGNSNQPQHF
TGTGCCAGCAGCGTAGGAAATAGCAATCAGCCCCAGCATTTT
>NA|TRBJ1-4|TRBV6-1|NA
CASSEAEAVRKLFF
TGTGCCAGCAGTGAAGCAGAGGCCGTCAGGAAACTGTTTTTT
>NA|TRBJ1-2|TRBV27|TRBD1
CASSLEGDRGPYYGYTF
TGTGCCAGCAGTTTAGAAGGGGACAGGGGGCCGTACTATGGCTACACCTTC
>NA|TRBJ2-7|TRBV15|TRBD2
CATSRETSGAYEQYF
TGTGCCACCAGCAGAGAGACTAGCGGCGCCTACGAGCAGTACTTC
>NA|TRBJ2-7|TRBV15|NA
CATSRDQGPYEQYF
TGTGCCACCAGCAGAGACCAGGGGCCCTACGAGCAGTACTTC
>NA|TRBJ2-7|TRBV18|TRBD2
CASSPSETSGSLLTF
TGTGCCAGCTCACCGTCCGAGACTAGCGGTTCTCTCCTAACCTTC
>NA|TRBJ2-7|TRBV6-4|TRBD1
CASRGQGGVYEQYF
TGTGCCAGCAGAGGACAGGGGGGGGTCTACGAGCAGTACTTC
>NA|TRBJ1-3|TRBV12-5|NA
CASGPFGNTIYF
TGTGCTAGTGGCCCTTTTGGAAACACCATATATTTT
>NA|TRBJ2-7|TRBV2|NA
CASTEQGGWYEQYF
TGTGCCAGCACCGAACAGGGAGGGTGGTACGAGCAGTACTTC
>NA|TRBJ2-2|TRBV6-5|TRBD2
CASAPLLAGVGELFF
TGTGCCAGCGCGCCCCTTCTAGCGGGAGTCGGGGAGCTGTTTTTT
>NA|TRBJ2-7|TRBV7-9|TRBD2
CASSSSGSRHEQYF
TGTGCCAGCAGCAGTAGCGGGAGTCGACACGAGCAGTACTTC
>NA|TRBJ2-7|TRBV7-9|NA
CASSLAAASYEQYF
TGTGCCAGCAGCTTAGCGGCGGCCTCCTACGAGCAGTACTTC
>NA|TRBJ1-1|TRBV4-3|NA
CASSQDGKNTEAFF
TGCGCCAGCAGCCAAGATGGTAAGAACACTGAAGCTTTCTTT
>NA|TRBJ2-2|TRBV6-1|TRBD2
CASSGASGRGVGTGELFF
TGTGCCAGCAGTGGGGCTAGCGGGAGGGGCGTCGGCACCGGGGAGCTGTTTTTT
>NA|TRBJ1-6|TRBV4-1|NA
CASSRASSNNSPLHF
TGCGCCAGCAGTCGGGCTTCATCTAATAATTCACCCCTCCACTTT
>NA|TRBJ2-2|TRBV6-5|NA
CASRPGTPGTGELFF
TGTGCCAGCAGACCCGGGACCCCTGGTACCGGGGAGCTGTTTTTT
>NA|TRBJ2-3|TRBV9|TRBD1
CASAATGYRADTQYF
TGTGCCAGCGCGGCGACAGGGTATCGGGCAGATACGCAGTATTTT
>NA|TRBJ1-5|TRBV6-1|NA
CARKGQPQHF
TGTGCCAGAAAAGGTCAGCCCCAGCATTTT
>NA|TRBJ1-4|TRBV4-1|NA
CASSQEPPGTFNEKLFF
TGCGCCAGCAGCCAAGAACCCCCCGGGACCTTTAATGAAAAACTGTTTTTT
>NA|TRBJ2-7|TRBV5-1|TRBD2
CASRALAGVHEQYF
TGCGCCAGCAGGGCCCTAGCGGGAGTCCACGAGCAGTACTTC
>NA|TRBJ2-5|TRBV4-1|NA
CASSGNQETQYF
TGCGCCAGCAGCGGGAACCAAGAGACCCAGTACTTC
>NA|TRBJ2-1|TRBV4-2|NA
CASSHSGDSPNEQFF
TGTGCCAGCAGCCACTCGGGAGACTCCCCCAATGAGCAGTTCTTC
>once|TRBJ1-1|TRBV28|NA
CASSRFGAANTEAFF
TGTGCCAGCAGTAGATTTGGGGCGGCGAACACTGAAGCTTTCTTT
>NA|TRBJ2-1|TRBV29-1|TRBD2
CSVDSGGADEQFF
TGCAGCGTTGACAGCGGGGGGGCTGATGAGCAGTTCTTC
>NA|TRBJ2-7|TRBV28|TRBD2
CASSSTYTGLAGVWEQYF
TGTGCCAGCAGTTCTACCTACACGGGACTAGCGGGCGTCTGGGAGCAGTACTTC